This T cell receptor beta chain originates from a study of T-cell memory formation after mild COVID-19. TCRdb independently ran MiXCR on the 5' RACE reads; one entry per CDR3 protein. The sample records under 650,000 distinct CDR3 sequences, roughly 17% being singletons. Study-level results: CD4+ contracting clones were found mainly in CM and EM, and CD8+ ones in EMRA. Whereas later expanders leaned CD4+, clones contracting day 15 to 85 showed a balanced CD4/CD8 makeup.

V lost 0 bases and J lost 3; bases outside the gene matches: 10. Germline CDR1 reads LGHNA; CDR2 reads YNFKEQ. The CDR3 has 18 amino acids. This clonotype was counted between two and nine times. Its antigen remains unidentified. The gene calls are TRBV4-2 and TRBJ2-3; TRBD2 aligns across 9 bases. This TCR derives from an adult woman who had mild COVID-19 (a few samples of this study predate the infection). Cell type and time point are not known. The sequenced sample was PBMCs or a T cell subset sorted from them (not recorded which). The chain's CDR3 is CASSQDSSGGLLTDTQYF. CDR3 bases: TGTGCCAGCAGCCAAGATTCCAGCGGGGGGTTACTTACAGATACGCAGTATTTT.